One sample yielded the 8 T cell receptor beta chains listed below, sequenced in a study of cytomegalovirus exposure and HLA in healthy donors. 13 Jbeta primers and 60 Vbeta primers were used for the PCR. The table came from immunoSEQ multiplex PCR; TCRdb's copy has only in-frame clones and leaves some out. Of 70,000 or so clones in the sample, about 70% are singletons; the top ten hold approximately 9.9%. Sequencing input: PBMCs. These receptors were taken from a woman in her 30s in good health and CMV-seronegative.

V gene TRBV7-2 combines with J gene TRBJ2-7, with TRBD2 matching over 10 bases. The length of the CDR3 is 15 residues. The V gene end was trimmed by 1 base and the J gene end by 2 bases; junction bases not matched to a gene: 2. The germline V gene has CDR1 SGHTA and CDR2 FQGNSA. The CDR3 loop reads CASSLGSGGAYEQYF. Here the CDR3 DNA reads TGTGCCAGCAGCTTAGGGAGCGGGGGGGCCTACGAGCAGTACTTC.

This clone has a single count. J is TRBJ2-1 and V is TRBV7-6; TRBD2 agrees at 8 bases. The V and J ends lost 5 bases and 7 bases, in that order; junction bases with no gene match: 7. This CDR3 spans 14 amino acids. Looked up from germline, CDR1 is SGHVS and CDR2 is FNYEAQ. CDR3 protein: CASSPGLVENEQFF. In DNA, the CDR3 is TGTGCCAGCAGCCCGGGACTAGTGGAAAATGAGCAGTTCTTC.

V and J are TRBV7-3 and TRBJ2-2, with TRBD2 identical over 8 bases. The J segment lost 3 bases and the V segment lost 0 bases, leaving 9 bases of the junction unmatched. The CDR3 totals 18 residues. The V gene's germline CDR1 is SGHTA and CDR2 FQGTGA. CDR3 sequence: CASSLTDGSGDDTGELFF. The CDR3 DNA follows: TGTGCCAGCAGCTTAACGGATGGTAGCGGGGATGACACCGGGGAGCTGTTTTTT.

Of note for this clone: The same CDR3 can be traced to other DNA sequences in this sample. J is TRBJ1-6 and V is TRBV7-2; D possibly corresponds to TRBD1 (6 bases). The V gene's germline CDR1 is SGHTA and CDR2 FQGNSA. The CDR3 consists of 15 residues. The V end lost 3 bases, the J end lost 5 bases, and 11 bases lay between the germline ends. The CDR3 loop reads CASSFDRSNNSPLHF. In nucleotides, the CDR3 is TGTGCCAGCAGCTTCGACAGGTCCAATAATTCACCCCTCCACTTT. Looking up the rest from reference TRBV7-2 and TRBJ1-6 gives the full variable domain: GAGVSQSPSNKVTEKGKDVELRCDPISGHTALYWYRQSLGQGLEFLIYFQGNSAPDKSGLPSDRFSAERTGGSVSTLTIQRTQQEDSAVYLCASSFDRSNNSPLHFGNGTRLTVT.

V is TRBV27 and J is TRBJ1-6; D ambiguous. The ends were cut back, 6 bases at V and 0 bases at J, with 12 bases in the middle. The CDR3 is made up of 16 amino acids. CDR1 and CDR2 (germline): MNHEY, SMNVEV (reference sequence). The CDR3 bases are TGTGCCAGCAGGAGGGCGGCGAGCTCCTATAATTCACCCCTCCACTTT. Translating gives CASRRAASSYNSPLHF.

This clone was seen only a few times. This specimen includes other DNA sequences encoding the same CDR3. The CDR3: CASSDRDRGYEQYF. The DNA of the CDR3 is TGTGCCAGCAGTGACCGGGACAGGGGTTACGAGCAGTACTTC. The chain recombines TRBV28 with TRBJ2-7, with TRBD1 matching 10 bases. CDR3 length: 14 amino acids. J gave up 4 bases and V 5 bases, and 5 bases lay outside the gene matches. CDR1 MDHEN and CDR2 SYDVKM come from the germline V gene.

The chain recombines TRBV6-4 with TRBJ2-2; no clear D. Deletions cut 3 bases from V and 3 bases from J, with 8 bases between. The CDR3 has 14 residues. Germline-derived CDR1 and CDR2 are MRHNA and SNTAGT. The chain's CDR3 is CASSEKADTGELFF. In DNA, the CDR3 is TGTGCCAGCAGTGAGAAGGCGGACACCGGGGAGCTGTTTTTT.

The V call is TRBV28, the J call TRBJ2-7; 10 positions match TRBD2. CDR3 length equals 16 residues. CDR1 MDHEN and CDR2 SYDVKM come from the germline V gene. With V trimmed by 0 bases and J by 4 bases, 6 bases remained unmatched. The chain's CDR3 is CASSLWVRTSGYEQYF. The CDR3 DNA reads as TGTGCCAGCAGTTTATGGGTCCGGACTAGCGGATACGAGCAGTACTTC.